This record looks at one T cell receptor beta chain sequence and its context. Sequencing was performed with immunoSEQ multiplex PCR; in TCRdb, only in-frame clones are kept and a portion is missing. The sample includes approximately 150,000 clones, over 95% of them seen just once. Germline V gene data show CDR1 as SGHAT and CDR2 as FQNNGV. The CDR3 runs to 15 residues. V shed 1 base and J 3 bases; nucleotides not matched to a gene: 2. This record belongs to a study of control samples from healthy donors and cancer patients. This chain links TRBV11-2 with TRBJ1-5; the match to TRBD1 covers 8 bases. The sequencing sample was made of blood. This TCR came from a woman aged 30 to 39 in good health. CDR3 sequence reads: CASSLGQGPNQPQHF. DNA of the CDR3: TGTGCCAGCAGCTTAGGACAGGGGCCCAATCAGCCCCAGCATTTT.